These T cell receptor beta chains were read from a single sample in a study of blood T cell repertoires in COVID-19. TCRdb's copy holds only in-frame clones and misses some; the assay was immunoSEQ multiplex PCR. The repertoire holds approximately 210,000 clones, approximately 80% seen once, with less than 20% in the top ten. The sample comprised peripheral blood. The receptors shown here come from a man aged 30 to 39 with active or convalescent COVID-19. Each CDR3 is given with its conserved first and last residue. Each record gives: D gene, J gene, V gene, clone size, CDR3 DNA, CDR3 protein. D genes are given only for firm matches. Size values are once, few and many counts, or a class for expanded clones, and some rows have none.

TRBD2,TRBJ2-7,TRBV6-6,-,TGTGCCACCTTAGCGGGGATCTACGAGCAGTACTTC,CATLAGIYEQYF
-,TRBJ2-7,TRBV11-1,-,TGTGCCAGCATGCGGGAAGAGCAGTACTTC,CASMREEQYF
TRBD2,TRBJ2-1,TRBV19,-,TGTGCCAGTAGTATAGGGCCGGGAGCGGGAGGGGAGTACAATGAGCAGTTCTTC,CASSIGPGAGGEYNEQFF
TRBD1,TRBJ1-5,TRBV19,-,TGTGCCAGTACCCCGGGACAGGGGGCGCATCAGCCCCAGCATTTT,CASTPGQGAHQPQHF
-,TRBJ1-4,TRBV11-2,-,TGTGCCAGCAGCTTAATAAGGGAGGGAACTAATGAAAAACTGTTTTTT,CASSLIREGTNEKLFF
-,TRBJ2-2,TRBV2,-,TGTGCCAGCAGGGTGATACAGGGTACCGGGGAGCTGTTTTTT,CASRVIQGTGELFF
TRBD2,TRBJ2-2,TRBV3-1/TRBV3-2,-,TGTGCCAGCAGCCGACGGACTAGGGAGAACACCGGGGAGCTGTTTTTT,CASSRRTRENTGELFF
-,TRBJ1-6,TRBV27,-,TGTGCCAGCAGTCGACAGGCCAATAATTCACCCCTCCACTTT,CASSRQANNSPLHF
-,TRBJ2-7,TRBV7-2,once,TGTGCCAGCAGCCCCGAGGTGAACGAGCAGTACTTC,CASSPEVNEQYF
TRBD1,TRBJ1-6,TRBV30,-,TGTGCCTGGACAGGGGACAGGGGGGATTCACCCCTCCACTTT,CAWTGDRGDSPLHF
-,TRBJ2-3,TRBV9,-,TGTGCCAGCACCAAGTCACAGGTCGCCGCAGATACGCAGTATTTT,CASTKSQVAADTQYF
-,TRBJ1-2,TRBV5-6,-,TGTGCCAGCAGCTTTTTAGAACTCCGGGGAATCTATGGCTACACCTTC,CASSFLELRGIYGYTF
-,TRBJ2-7,TRBV6-2/TRBV6-3,-,TGTGCCAGCAGTTACTCCAGGGGGGTATCCTACGAGCAGTACTTC,CASSYSRGVSYEQYF
TRBD1,TRBJ1-5,TRBV5-6,-,TGTGCCAGCAGCTCCGGACAGGGGTATCAGCCCCAGCATTTT,CASSSGQGYQPQHF
TRBD1,TRBJ1-4,TRBV7-2,-,TGTGCCAGCAGCTGGACCGGGACAGGGGCGAATGAAAAACTGTTTTTT,CASSWTGTGANEKLFF
-,TRBJ1-2,TRBV23-1,-,TGCGCCAGCAGTCAATCGAAGCCCCGCACAGTCCCGATCTATGGCTACACCTTC,CASSQSKPRTVPIYGYTF
TRBD1,TRBJ2-1,TRBV5-1,once,TGCGCCAGCGGCCCCGGGACAGGAGGTAATGAGCAGTTCTTC,CASGPGTGGNEQFF
TRBD2,TRBJ2-7,TRBV30,-,TGTGCCTGGAGTACCGGGACTAGCGGGGGGGAGCAGTACTTC,CAWSTGTSGGEQYF
TRBD1,TRBJ2-7,TRBV28,-,TGTGCCAGCAACCCGCTGGAAGGGACAGGGGGCTACGAGCAGTACTTC,CASNPLEGTGGYEQYF
TRBD1,TRBJ2-3,TRBV4-1,-,TGCGCCAGCAGCCAGGTGGGGACAGGGGGCTTTACGCAGTATTTT,CASSQVGTGGFTQYF
-,TRBJ1-5,TRBV20-1,-,TGCAGTGCTAGTTACTCTGATCAGCCCCAGCATTTT,CSASYSDQPQHF
-,TRBJ1-1,TRBV5-1,-,TGCGCCAGCGGCGCCGTGAACACAGTTGAAGCTTTCTTT,CASGAVNTVEAFF
TRBD2,TRBJ2-7,TRBV5-8,-,TGTGCCAGCAGCCCAAGGACTAGCGAGGCCCCCTACGAGCAGTACTTC,CASSPRTSEAPYEQYF
TRBD2,TRBJ2-3,TRBV28,-,TGTGCCACCCGAGCGGGAGGGTCGATAGATACGCAGTATTTT,CATRAGGSIDTQYF
TRBD2,TRBJ2-3,TRBV3-1/TRBV3-2,-,TGTGCCAGCAGCCAAGAATGTCGGCGGGGGGGAAACAGGACGGGTACGCAGTATTTT,CASSQECRRGGNRTGTQYF
-,TRBJ1-5,TRBV18,-,TGTGCCAGCTCACCGACAGCCTCCAATCAGCCCCAGCATTTT,CASSPTASNQPQHF
TRBD2,TRBJ2-1,TRBV28,-,TGTGCCAGCAGCCAACCGGGACTAGGGGGCAATGAGCAGTTCTTC,CASSQPGLGGNEQFF
TRBD1,TRBJ2-3,TRBV7-9,-,TGTGCCAGCAGCTTAAAACTAGGTCAGGGGGTCACAGATACGCAGTATTTT,CASSLKLGQGVTDTQYF
TRBD1,TRBJ1-4,TRBV5-1,few,TGCGCCAGCAGCTTGGAGACAGGGGGTAGTGAAAAACTGTTTTTT,CASSLETGGSEKLFF
-,TRBJ1-1,TRBV5-1,-,TGCGCCAGCAGCTTGGCCCGGGGGGCGATCACTGAAGCTTTCTTT,CASSLARGAITEAFF
-,TRBJ2-7,TRBV7-2,-,TGTGCCAGCAAGGAGGGCGGCTTAGGATCCTACGAGCAGTACTTC,CASKEGGLGSYEQYF
TRBD1,TRBJ1-1,TRBV5-1,-,TGCGCCAGCAGCCTAGGGGGCGTTGAAGCTTTCTTT,CASSLGGVEAFF
TRBD2,TRBJ2-7,TRBV24-1,-,TGTGCCACCAGTGATTCGGCTAGCGGGAGTTACGAGCAGTACTTC,CATSDSASGSYEQYF
TRBD1,TRBJ1-2,TRBV28,-,TGTGCCAGCAAGGGGACAGGTATTATCGAGGGCTACACCTTC,CASKGTGIIEGYTF
-,TRBJ1-1,TRBV6-2/TRBV6-3,-,TGTGCCAGCAGTTACTCATTGGGTACTACCCTGAGGAACACTGAAGCTTTCTTT,CASSYSLGTTLRNTEAFF
-,TRBJ1-5,TRBV19,few,TGTGCCAGTAGTATAGCAGGAGGGCAGCCCCAGCATTTT,CASSIAGGQPQHF
-,TRBJ1-3,TRBV6-1,-,TGTGCCAGCAGTGAATGGCGGGGTAACACCATATATTTT,CASSEWRGNTIYF
TRBD1,TRBJ2-7,TRBV7-6,-,TGTGCCAGCAGCTTAGGGGGACAGGGGGCTTACGAGCAGTACTTC,CASSLGGQGAYEQYF
-,TRBJ2-3,TRBV5-4,-,TGTGCCAGCAGCGACCGGGAGTTGGGCACAGATACGCAGTATTTT,CASSDRELGTDTQYF
-,TRBJ2-3,TRBV28,-,TGTGCCAGCAGATCTAGAGATCGGGGTAACACAGATACGCAGTATTTT,CASRSRDRGNTDTQYF
TRBD2,TRBJ2-1,TRBV6-4,-,TGTGCCAGCTTGACTAGCGGGGGGTTCAATGAGCAGTTCTTC,CASLTSGGFNEQFF
-,TRBJ1-1,TRBV12-3/TRBV12-4,-,TGTGCCAGCAGTTTCGGAGGGGCCCTAGAAGCTTTCTTT,CASSFGGALEAFF
TRBD1,TRBJ1-4,TRBV7-2,-,TGTGCCAGCAGCCCAGACAGGGGGTCTAATGAAAAACTGTTTTTT,CASSPDRGSNEKLFF
-,TRBJ1-2,TRBV6-5,-,TGTGCCAGCAGTCCCAACAGGGCCTATGGCTACACCTTC,CASSPNRAYGYTF
-,TRBJ2-5,TRBV7-9,-,TGTGCCAGCAGCGACCCCGGGACTGGCCAAGAGACCCAGTACTTC,CASSDPGTGQETQYF
-,TRBJ2-1,TRBV10-2,once,TGCGCCAGCAGTGCGATGCAGGGCTCCTACAATGAGCAGTTCTTC,CASSAMQGSYNEQFF
TRBD1,TRBJ1-4,TRBV2,-,TGTGCCAGTTCCGGGACAGGGGGGACTAATGAAAAACTGTTTTTT,CASSGTGGTNEKLFF
-,TRBJ1-3,TRBV5-6,-,TGTGCCAGCAGCTGGGGGGTTGGAAACACCATATATTTT,CASSWGVGNTIYF
TRBD2,TRBJ2-5,TRBV7-3,-,TGTGCCAGCAGCCCTAGCGGGAGTCATGAGACCCAGTACTTC,CASSPSGSHETQYF
-,TRBJ2-1,TRBV27,-,TGTGCCAGCAGTTTCAGGGGCCATGAGCAGTTCTTC,CASSFRGHEQFF
TRBD1,TRBJ1-5,TRBV30,-,TGTGCCTTACGGGACAGGGCACAGCCCCAGCATTTT,CALRDRAQPQHF
-,TRBJ1-2,TRBV14,-,TGTGCCAGCAGCCAAGATCCGACACGCCGGGGCTACACCTTC,CASSQDPTRRGYTF
-,TRBJ1-1,TRBV18,-,TGTGCCAGCTCACCACTAAAGACAATCATGAACACTGAAGCTTTCTTT,CASSPLKTIMNTEAFF
-,TRBJ1-5,TRBV21-1,-,TGTGCCAGCAGCAAGGAGCGGGTGACAGGGTATCATCAGCCCCAGCATTTT,CASSKERVTGYHQPQHF
TRBD1,TRBJ2-7,TRBV7-2,-,TGTGCCAGCAGCTCGCAGGGGGTTAATTACGAGCAGTACTTC,CASSSQGVNYEQYF
TRBD1,TRBJ1-3,TRBV28,-,TGTGCCAGCAGTTTAAAGGGACAGGGGAGCTCTGGAAACACCATATATTTT,CASSLKGQGSSGNTIYF
TRBD2,TRBJ2-7,TRBV6-5,-,TGTGCCAGCAGCAGATCGGGGGGGCGCAACGAGCAGTACTTC,CASSRSGGRNEQYF
TRBD1,TRBJ1-2,TRBV28,-,TGTGCCAGCAGACTGGGACAGGGGGGCTATGGCTACACCTTC,CASRLGQGGYGYTF